The present entry profiles one T cell receptor beta chain with its context. Libraries were prepared by immunoSEQ multiplex PCR; TCRdb keeps only in-frame clonotypes and omits some of them. Of over a thousand clones in the sample, around 25% are singletons; the top ten hold about 9.4%. Between the trimmed V and J ends, which lost 5 bases and 4 bases, there was a span of 12 bases. Per the germline V gene, CDR1 is MDHEN and CDR2 is SYDVKM. CDR3 length equals 15 residues. Specified treatment: randomized to nivolumab then ipilimumab (arm A) or the reverse (arm B). No patient had prior DNA-damaging chemotherapy. The record originates from a study of sequential checkpoint blockade in melanoma. Whole-study context: Arm A got nivolumab then ipilimumab; arm B the reverse, 1:1. Matched biopsies came pretreatment and at week 13 for approximately 20 patients.

The V and J genes are TRBV28 and TRBJ2-6, with no clear D. The sequences come from tumor tissue (inferred from file names), collected from a patient given nivolumab and ipilimumab in sequence. This TCR was sampled from a human donor with melanoma. The CDR3 loop reads CASSTGLEGANVLTF. CDR3 coding DNA: TGTGCCAGCAGTACGGGCCTGGAAGGGGCCAACGTCCTGACTTTC.